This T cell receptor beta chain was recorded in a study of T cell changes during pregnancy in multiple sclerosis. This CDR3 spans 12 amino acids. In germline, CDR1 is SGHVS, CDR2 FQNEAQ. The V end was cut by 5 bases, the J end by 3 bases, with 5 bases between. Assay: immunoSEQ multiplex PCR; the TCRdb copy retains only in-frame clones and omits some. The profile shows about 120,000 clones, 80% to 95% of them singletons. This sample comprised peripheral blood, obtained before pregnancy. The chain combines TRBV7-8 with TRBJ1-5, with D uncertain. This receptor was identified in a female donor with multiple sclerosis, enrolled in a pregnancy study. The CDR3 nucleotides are TGTGCCAGCAGCGCCTACAATCAGCCCCAGCATTTT. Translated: CASSAYNQPQHF.